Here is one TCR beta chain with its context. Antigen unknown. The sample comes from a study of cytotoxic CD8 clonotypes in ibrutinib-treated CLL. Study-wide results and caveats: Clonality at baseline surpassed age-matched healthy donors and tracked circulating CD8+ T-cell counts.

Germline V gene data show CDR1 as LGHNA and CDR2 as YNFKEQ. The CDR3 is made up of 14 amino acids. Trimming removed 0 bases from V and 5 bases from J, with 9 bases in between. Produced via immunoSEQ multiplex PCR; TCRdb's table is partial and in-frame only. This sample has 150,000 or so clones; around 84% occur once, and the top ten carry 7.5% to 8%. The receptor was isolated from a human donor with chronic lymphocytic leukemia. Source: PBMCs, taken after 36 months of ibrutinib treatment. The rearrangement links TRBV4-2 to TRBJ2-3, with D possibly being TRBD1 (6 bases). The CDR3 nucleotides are TGTGCCAGCAGCCAAGACAGGGGTAGAGATACGCAGTATTTT. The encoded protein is CASSQDRGRDTQYF.